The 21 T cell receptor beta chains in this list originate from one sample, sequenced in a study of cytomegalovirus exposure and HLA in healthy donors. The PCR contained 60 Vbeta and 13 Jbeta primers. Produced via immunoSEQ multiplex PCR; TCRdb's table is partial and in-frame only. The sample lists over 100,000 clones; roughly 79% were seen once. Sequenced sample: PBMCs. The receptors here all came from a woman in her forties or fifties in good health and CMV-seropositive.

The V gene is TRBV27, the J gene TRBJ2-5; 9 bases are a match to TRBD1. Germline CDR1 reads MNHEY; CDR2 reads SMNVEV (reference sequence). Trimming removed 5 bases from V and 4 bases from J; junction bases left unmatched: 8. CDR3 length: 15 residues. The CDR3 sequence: CASSLLTGGLETQYF. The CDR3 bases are TGTGCCAGCAGTCTGCTAACAGGGGGCTTAGAGACCCAGTACTTC.

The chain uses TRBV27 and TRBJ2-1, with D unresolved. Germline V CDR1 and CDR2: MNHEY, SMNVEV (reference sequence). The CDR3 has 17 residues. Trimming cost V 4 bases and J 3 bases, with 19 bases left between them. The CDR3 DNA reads TGTGCCAGCAGTTCACCCAACGGGTCGGCTAGCTACAATGAGCAGTTCTTC. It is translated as CASSSPNGSASYNEQFF.

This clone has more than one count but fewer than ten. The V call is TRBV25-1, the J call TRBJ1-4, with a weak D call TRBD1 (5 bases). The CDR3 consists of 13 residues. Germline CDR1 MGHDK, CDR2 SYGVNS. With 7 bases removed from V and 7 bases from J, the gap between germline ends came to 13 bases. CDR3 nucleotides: TGTGCCAGCACCGGGGGGATCGGTGAAAAACTGTTTTTT. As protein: CASTGGIGEKLFF.

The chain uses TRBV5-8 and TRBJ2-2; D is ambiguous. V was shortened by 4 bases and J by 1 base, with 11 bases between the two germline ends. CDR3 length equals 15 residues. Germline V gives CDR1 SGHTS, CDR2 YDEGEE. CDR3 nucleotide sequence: TGTGCCAGCAGCCGGTCGCCTATGAACACCGGGGAGCTGTTTTTT. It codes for CASSRSPMNTGELFF.

CDR3 sequence reads: CASSSKGHPTTDTQYF. Here the CDR3 DNA reads TGTGCCAGCAGCTCAAAGGGACATCCGACGACAGATACGCAGTATTTT. The chain employs TRBV7-2 and TRBJ2-3, with a weak D call TRBD1 (6 bases). This CDR3 comprises 16 residues. Germline CDR1 and CDR2: SGHTA and FQGNSA. V lost 4 bases to trimming and J lost 3 bases, with 17 bases between them.

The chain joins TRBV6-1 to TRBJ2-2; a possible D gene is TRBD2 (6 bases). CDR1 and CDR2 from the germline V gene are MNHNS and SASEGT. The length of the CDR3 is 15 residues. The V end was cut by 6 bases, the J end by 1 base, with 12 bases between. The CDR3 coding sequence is TGTGCCAGCAGCCCTGTGCGGGGGAACACCGGGGAGCTGTTTTTT. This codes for CASSPVRGNTGELFF.

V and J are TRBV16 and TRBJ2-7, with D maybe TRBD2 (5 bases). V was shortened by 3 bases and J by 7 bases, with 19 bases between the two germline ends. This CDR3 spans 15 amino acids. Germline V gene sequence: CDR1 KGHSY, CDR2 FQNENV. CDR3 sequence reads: CASSHVWERSGEQYF. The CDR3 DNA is TGTGCCAGCAGCCATGTGTGGGAGCGGAGTGGGGAGCAGTACTTC.

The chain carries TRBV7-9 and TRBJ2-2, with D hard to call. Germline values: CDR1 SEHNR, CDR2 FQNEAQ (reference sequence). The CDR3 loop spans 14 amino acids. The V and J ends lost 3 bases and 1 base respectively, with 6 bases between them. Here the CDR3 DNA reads TGTGCCAGCAGCTTGGCTTGGAACACCGGGGAGCTGTTTTTT. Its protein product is CASSLAWNTGELFF.

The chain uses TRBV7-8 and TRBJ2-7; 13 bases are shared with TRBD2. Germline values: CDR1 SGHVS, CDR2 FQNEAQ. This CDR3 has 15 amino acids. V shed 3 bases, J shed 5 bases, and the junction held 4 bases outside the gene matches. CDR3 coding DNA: TGTGCCAGCAGCTTCGGGACTAGCGGGACCCACGAGCAGTACTTC. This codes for CASSFGTSGTHEQYF.

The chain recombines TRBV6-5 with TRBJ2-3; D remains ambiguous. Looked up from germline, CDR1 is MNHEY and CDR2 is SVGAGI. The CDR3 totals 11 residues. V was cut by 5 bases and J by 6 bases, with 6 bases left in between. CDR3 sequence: CASSTRDTQYF. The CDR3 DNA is TGTGCCAGCAGTACGAGGGATACGCAGTATTTT.

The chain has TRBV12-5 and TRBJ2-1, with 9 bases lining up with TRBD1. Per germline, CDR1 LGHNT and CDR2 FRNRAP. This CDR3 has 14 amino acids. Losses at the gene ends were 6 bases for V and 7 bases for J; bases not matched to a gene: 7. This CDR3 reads CASGPGQGTNEQFF. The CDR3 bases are TGTGCTAGTGGCCCGGGACAGGGTACGAATGAGCAGTTCTTC. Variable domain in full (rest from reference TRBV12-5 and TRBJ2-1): DARVTQTPRHKVTEMGQEVTMRCQPILGHNTVFWYRQTMMQGLELLAYFRNRAPLDDSGMPKDRFSAEMPDATLATLKIQPSEPRDSAVYFCASGPGQGTNEQFFGPGTRLTVL.

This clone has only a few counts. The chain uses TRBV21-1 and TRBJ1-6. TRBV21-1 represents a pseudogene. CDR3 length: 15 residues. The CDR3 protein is CASSVVGRRGSPLHF. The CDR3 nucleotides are TGTGCCAGCAGCGTAGTGGGCAGGAGGGGCTCACCCCTCCACTTT.

The DNA of the CDR3 is TGTGCCAGCAGCCAAGGGACAACTTACGAGCAGTACTTC. Translating gives CASSQGTTYEQYF. This chain links TRBV7-2 with TRBJ2-7; weak D call: TRBD1 (6 bases). Deletions cut 5 bases from V and 4 bases from J, with 12 bases between. This CDR3 is built from 13 residues. The germline CDR1 and CDR2 sequences are SGHTA and FQGNSA.

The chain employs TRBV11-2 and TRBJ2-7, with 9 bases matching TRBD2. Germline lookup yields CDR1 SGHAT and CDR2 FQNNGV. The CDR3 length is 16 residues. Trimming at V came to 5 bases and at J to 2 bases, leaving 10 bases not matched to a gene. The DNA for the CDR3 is TGTGCCAGCAGCACCCTTAGCGGGAGCGACGCCTACGAGCAGTACTTC. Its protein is CASSTLSGSDAYEQYF.

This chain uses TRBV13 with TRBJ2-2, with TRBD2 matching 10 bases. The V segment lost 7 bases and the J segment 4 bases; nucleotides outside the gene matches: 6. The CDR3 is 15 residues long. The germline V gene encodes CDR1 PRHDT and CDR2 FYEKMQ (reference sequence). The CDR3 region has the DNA TGTGCCAGCACCAGGACTAGCGGAAGCACCGGGGAGCTGTTTTTT. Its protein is CASTRTSGSTGELFF.

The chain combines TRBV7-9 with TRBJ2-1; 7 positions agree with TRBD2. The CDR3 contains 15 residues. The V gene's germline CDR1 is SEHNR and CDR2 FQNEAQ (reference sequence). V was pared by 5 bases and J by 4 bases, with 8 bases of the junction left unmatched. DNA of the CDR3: TGTGCCAGCAGCCTCCTCGGGGGAGGGTACAATGAGCAGTTCTTC. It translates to CASSLLGGGYNEQFF. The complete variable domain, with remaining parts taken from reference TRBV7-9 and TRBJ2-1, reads DTGVSQNPRHKITKRGQNVTFRCDPISEHNRLYWYRQTLGQGPEFLTYFQNEAQLEKSRLLSDRFSAERPKGSFSTLEIQRTEQGDSAMYLCASSLLGGGYNEQFFGPGTRLTVL.

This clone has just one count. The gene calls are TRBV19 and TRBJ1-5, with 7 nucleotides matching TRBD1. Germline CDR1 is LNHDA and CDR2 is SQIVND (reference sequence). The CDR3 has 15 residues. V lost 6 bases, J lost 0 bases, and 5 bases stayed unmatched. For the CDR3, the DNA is TGTGCCAGTAGGGCTGACAGGGATAGCAATCAGCCCCAGCATTTT. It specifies CASRADRDSNQPQHF.

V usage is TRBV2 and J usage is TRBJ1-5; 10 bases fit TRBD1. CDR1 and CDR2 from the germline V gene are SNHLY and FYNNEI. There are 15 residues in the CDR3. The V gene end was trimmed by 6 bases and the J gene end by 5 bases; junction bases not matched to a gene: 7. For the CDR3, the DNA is TGTGCCAGCAGCGCACGGGACAGGGGATATCAGCCCCAGCATTTT. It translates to CASSARDRGYQPQHF.

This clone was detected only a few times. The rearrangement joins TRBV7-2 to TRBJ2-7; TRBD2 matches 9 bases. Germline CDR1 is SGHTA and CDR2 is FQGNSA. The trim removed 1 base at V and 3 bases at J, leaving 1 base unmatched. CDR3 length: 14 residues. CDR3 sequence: CASSLGTSVYEQYF. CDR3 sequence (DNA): TGTGCCAGCAGCTTAGGGACTAGCGTCTACGAGCAGTACTTC. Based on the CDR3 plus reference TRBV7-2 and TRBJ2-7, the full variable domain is GAGVSQSPSNKVTEKGKDVELRCDPISGHTALYWYRQSLGQGLEFLIYFQGNSAPDKSGLPSDRFSAERTGGSVSTLTIQRTQQEDSAVYLCASSLGTSVYEQYFGPGTRLTVT.

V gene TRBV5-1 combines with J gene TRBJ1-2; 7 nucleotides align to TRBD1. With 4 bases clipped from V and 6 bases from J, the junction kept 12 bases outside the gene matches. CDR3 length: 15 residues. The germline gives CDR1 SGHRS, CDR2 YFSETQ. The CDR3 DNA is TGCGCCAGCAGCCAGGGGTCAGGACAGGTCGATGGCTACACCTTC. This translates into CASSQGSGQVDGYTF.

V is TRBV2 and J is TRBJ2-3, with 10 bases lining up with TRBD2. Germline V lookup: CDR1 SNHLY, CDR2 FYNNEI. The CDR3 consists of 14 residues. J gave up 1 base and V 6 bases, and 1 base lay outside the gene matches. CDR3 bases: TGTGCCAGCAGCACTAGCGGGGGCACAGATACGCAGTATTTT. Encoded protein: CASSTSGGTDTQYF.